This TCR beta chain was obtained from a study of OX40 agonist ivuxolimab in advanced cancers. The overall study: At 0.01 to 10 mg/kg, ivuxolimab was administered intravenously to patients every 2 weeks.

Assay used: immunoSEQ multiplex PCR; TCRdb lists only in-frame clones, some missing. The sample comprises 35,000 to 45,000 clones, more than 70% of which are singletons, and roughly a sixth rests with the top ten. This CDR3 has 12 residues. CDR1 and CDR2 (germline): SEHNR, FQNEAQ (reference sequence). V shed 5 bases and J shed 4 bases, with 8 bases lying between them. Blood got drawn at baseline, again on cycle 4 day 1, and then on cycle 7 day 1. The sequence came from an adult with an advanced solid tumor such as melanoma, head and neck, liver or kidney cancer. The sequences come from CD4+ or CD8+ T cells sorted from blood, collected in a trial of the OX40 agonist ivuxolimab. The V and J genes are TRBV7-9 and TRBJ1-1; D unclear. The CDR3 sequence: CASSVEATEAFF. Written as DNA, the CDR3 is TGTGCCAGCAGCGTCGAGGCCACTGAAGCTTTCTTT.